This TCR beta chain stems from a study of spatial heterogeneity in lung cancer. Turning to the study itself: Compared with alpha-chain sequences, beta-chain sequences were consistently detected in greater numbers.

Whole-study results and caveats: Resection saw ubiquitous expanded tumor TCRs appear in blood more than follow-up did.

TCRdb independently ran MiXCR on the 5' RACE reads; one entry per CDR3 protein. This sample has about 14,000 distinct CDR3 sequences; roughly a tenth occur once, and the top ten carry about 28%. This clonotype showed up many times. No antigen is known for it. Time point described: sample taken at primary tumor resection. Whole RNA, isolated from tumor, nontumor lung or frozen PBMC, was sequenced without prior sorting. Patients with untreated early-stage non-small cell lung cancer, numbering some 72, were the donors. V gave up 7 bases and J gave up 4 bases; unmatched junction bases: 10. The CDR3 is made up of 14 amino acids. Germline V lookup: CDR1 SQVTM, CDR2 ANQGSEA.

V is TRBV29-1 and J is TRBJ2-5, with 9 bases fitting TRBD1. The source was PBMCs, collected at surgery. The TCR originated in a male donor with early-stage non-small cell lung cancer. CDR3 sequence reads: CSARTGAEGETQYF. The CDR3 DNA is TGCAGCGCTAGGACAGGGGCGGAGGGAGAGACCCAGTACTTC.